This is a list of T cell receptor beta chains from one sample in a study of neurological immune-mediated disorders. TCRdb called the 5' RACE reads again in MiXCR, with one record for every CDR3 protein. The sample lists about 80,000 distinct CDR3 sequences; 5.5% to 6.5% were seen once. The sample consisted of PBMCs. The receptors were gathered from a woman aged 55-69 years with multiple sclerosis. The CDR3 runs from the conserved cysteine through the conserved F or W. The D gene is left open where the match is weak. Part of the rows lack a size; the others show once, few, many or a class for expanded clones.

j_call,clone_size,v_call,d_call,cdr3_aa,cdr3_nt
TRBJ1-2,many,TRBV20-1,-,CSAYRTVNYGYTF,TGCAGTGCTTATAGGACGGTTAACTATGGCTACACCTTC
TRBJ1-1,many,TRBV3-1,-,CASSRMGGANTEAFF,TGTGCCAGCAGCCGCATGGGGGGGGCGAACACTGAAGCTTTCTTT
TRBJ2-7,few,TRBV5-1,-,CASSPGTASYEQYF,TGCGCCAGCAGCCCCGGGACCGCCTCCTACGAGCAGTACTTC
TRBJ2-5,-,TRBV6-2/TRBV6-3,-,CASSQGRKTQYF,TGTGCCAGCAGTCAAGGTCGCAAGACCCAGTACTTC
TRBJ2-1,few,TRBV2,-,CASSDFGQTYNEQFF,TGTGCCAGCAGTGATTTTGGACAGACCTACAATGAGCAGTTCTTC
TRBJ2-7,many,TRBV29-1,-,CSADSGYEQYF,TGCAGCGCTGATTCTGGGTACGAGCAGTACTTC
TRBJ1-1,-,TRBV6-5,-,CASSSTFSGSDTEAFF,TGTGCCAGCAGTTCCACCTTTTCTGGCAGTGACACTGAAGCTTTCTTT
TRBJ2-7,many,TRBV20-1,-,CSASPKRSGEQYF,TGCAGTGCTAGCCCCAAAAGATCGGGCGAGCAGTACTTC
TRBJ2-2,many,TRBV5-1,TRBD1,CASSFGPTGTASTGELFF,TGCGCCAGCAGCTTTGGGCCGACCGGGACAGCATCAACCGGGGAGCTGTTTTTT
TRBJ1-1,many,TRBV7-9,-,CASSLGGEAFF,TGTGCCAGCAGCTTAGGGGGCGAAGCTTTCTTT
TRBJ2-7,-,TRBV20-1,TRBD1,CSARAVMGTGTYEQYF,TGCAGTGCTAGAGCCGTAATGGGGACAGGTACCTACGAGCAGTACTTC
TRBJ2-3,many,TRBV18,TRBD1,CASSSRTGLYTDTQYF,TGTGCCAGCTCATCTAGGACAGGTCTGTACACAGATACGCAGTATTTT
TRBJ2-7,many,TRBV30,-,CAWKGDYEQYF,TGTGCCTGGAAGGGTGACTACGAGCAGTACTTC
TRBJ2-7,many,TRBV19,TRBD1,CASRDRGYEQYF,TGTGCCAGTAGGGACAGGGGGTACGAGCAGTACTTC
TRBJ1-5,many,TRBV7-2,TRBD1,CASSSGQGVEPQHF,TGTGCCAGCAGTTCCGGACAGGGGGTAGAGCCCCAGCATTTT
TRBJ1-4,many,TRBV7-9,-,CASSLGAKNEKLFF,TGTGCCAGCAGCTTGGGAGCCAAGAATGAAAAACTGTTTTTT
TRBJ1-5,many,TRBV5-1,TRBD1,CASSESQGGQPQHF,TGCGCCAGCAGCGAGTCCCAGGGGGGTCAGCCCCAGCATTTT
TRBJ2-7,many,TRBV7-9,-,CASSLEASSYEQYF,TGTGCCAGCAGCTTAGAGGCCAGCTCCTACGAGCAGTACTTC